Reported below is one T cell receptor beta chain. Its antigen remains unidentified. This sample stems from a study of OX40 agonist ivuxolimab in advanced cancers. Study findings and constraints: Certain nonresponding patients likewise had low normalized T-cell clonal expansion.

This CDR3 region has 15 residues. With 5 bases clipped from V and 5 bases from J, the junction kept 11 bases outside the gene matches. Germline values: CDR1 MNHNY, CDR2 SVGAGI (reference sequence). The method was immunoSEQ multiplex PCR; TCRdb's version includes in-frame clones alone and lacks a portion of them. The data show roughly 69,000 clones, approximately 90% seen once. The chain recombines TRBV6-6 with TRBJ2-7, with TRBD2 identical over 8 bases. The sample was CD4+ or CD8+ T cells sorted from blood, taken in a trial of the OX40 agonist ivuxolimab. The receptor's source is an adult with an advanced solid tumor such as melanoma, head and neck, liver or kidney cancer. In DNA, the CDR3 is TGTGCCAGCAGTATCACCCGGGAGGGCGGCAACGAGCAGTACTTC. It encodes CASSITREGGNEQYF.